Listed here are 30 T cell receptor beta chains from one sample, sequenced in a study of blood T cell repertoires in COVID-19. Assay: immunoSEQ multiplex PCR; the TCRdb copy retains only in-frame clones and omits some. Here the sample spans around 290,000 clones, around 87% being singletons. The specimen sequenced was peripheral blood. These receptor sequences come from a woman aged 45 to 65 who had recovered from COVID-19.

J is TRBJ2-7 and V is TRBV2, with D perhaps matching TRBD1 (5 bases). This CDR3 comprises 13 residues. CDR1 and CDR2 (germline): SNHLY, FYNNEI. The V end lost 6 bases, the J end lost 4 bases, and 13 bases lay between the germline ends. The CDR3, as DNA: TGTGCCAGCAGCTCAGACAGAGTTTACGAGCAGTACTTC. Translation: CASSSDRVYEQYF.

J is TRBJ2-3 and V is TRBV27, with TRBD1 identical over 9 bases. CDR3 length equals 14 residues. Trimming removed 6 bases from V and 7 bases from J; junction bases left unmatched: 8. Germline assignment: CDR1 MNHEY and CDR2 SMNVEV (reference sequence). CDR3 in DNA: TGTGCCAGCAGACGGACAGGGGACACGCATACGCAGTATTTT. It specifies CASRRTGDTHTQYF.

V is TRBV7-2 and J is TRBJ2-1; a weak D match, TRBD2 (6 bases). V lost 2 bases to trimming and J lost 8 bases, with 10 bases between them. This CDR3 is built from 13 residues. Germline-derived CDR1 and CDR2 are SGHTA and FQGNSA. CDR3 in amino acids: CASSLWEAHEQFF. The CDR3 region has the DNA TGTGCCAGCAGCTTATGGGAGGCGCATGAGCAGTTCTTC.

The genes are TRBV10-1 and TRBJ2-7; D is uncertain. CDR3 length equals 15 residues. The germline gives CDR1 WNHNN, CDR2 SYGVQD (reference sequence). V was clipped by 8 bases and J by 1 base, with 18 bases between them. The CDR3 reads CASSPASPGSYEQYF. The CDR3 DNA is TGCGCCAGCTCCCCGGCTTCGCCCGGGTCCTACGAGCAGTACTTC.

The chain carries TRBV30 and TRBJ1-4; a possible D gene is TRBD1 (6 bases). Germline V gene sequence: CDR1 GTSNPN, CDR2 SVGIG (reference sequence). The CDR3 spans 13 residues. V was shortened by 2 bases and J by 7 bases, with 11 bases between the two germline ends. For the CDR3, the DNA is TGTGCCTGGAGTATACAGGGAAGTGAAAAACTGTTTTTT. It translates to CAWSIQGSEKLFF.

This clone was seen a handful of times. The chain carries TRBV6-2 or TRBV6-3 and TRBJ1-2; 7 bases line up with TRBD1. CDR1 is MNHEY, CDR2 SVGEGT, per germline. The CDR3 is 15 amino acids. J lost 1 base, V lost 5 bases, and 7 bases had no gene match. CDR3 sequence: CASSKTGTDNYGYTF. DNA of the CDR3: TGTGCCAGCAGTAAAACCGGGACAGATAACTATGGCTACACCTTC.

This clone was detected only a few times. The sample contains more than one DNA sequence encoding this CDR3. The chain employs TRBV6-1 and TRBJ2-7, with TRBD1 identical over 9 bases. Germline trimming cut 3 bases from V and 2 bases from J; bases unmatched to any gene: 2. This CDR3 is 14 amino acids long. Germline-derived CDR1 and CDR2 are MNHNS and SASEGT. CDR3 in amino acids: CASSDTGGPYEQYF. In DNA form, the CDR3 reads TGTGCCAGCAGTGATACAGGGGGCCCCTACGAGCAGTACTTC.

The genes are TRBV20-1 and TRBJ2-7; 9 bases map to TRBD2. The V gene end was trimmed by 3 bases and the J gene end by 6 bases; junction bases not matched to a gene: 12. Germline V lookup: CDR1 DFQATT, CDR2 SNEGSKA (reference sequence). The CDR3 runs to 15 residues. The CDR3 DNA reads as TGCAGTGCTAGTACGGCGGGCGGGGGGGCTTCCGAGCAGTACTTC. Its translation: CSASTAGGGASEQYF.

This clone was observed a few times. The DNA of the CDR3 is TGTGCCACCAGCAGCCGTAGCCGGGGGAGCACTGAAGCTTTCTTT. It codes for CATSSRSRGSTEAFF. The chain joins TRBV15 to TRBJ1-1; D may be TRBD1 (5 bases). Trimming shortened V by 3 bases and J by 4 bases, and 15 bases separated the two germline ends. Germline V gene data show CDR1 as LNHNV and CDR2 as YYDKDF (reference sequence). CDR3 size: 15 residues.

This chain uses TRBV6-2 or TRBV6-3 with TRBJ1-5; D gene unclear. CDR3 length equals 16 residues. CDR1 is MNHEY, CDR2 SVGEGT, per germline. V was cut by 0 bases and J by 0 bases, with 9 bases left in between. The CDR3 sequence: CASSYSWQHSNQPQHF. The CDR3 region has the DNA TGTGCCAGCAGTTACTCGTGGCAACATAGCAATCAGCCCCAGCATTTT.

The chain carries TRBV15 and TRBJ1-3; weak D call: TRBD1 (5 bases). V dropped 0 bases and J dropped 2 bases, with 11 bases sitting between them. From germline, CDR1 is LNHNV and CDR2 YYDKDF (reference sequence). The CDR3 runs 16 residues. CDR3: CATSRDRGAPGNTIYF. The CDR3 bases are TGTGCCACCAGCAGAGATCGCGGGGCACCTGGAAACACCATATATTTT. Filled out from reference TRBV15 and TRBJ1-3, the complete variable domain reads DAMVIQNPRYQVTQFGKPVTLSCSQTLNHNVMYWYQQKSSQAPKLLFHYYDKDFNNEADTPDNFQSRRPNTSFCFLDIRSPGLGDTAMYLCATSRDRGAPGNTIYFGEGSWLTVV.

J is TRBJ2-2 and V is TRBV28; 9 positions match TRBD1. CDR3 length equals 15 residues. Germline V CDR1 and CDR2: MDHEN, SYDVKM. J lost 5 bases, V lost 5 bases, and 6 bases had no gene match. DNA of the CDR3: TGTGCCAGCAGTGAGAGGACAGGGGAAACCGGGGAGCTGTTTTTT. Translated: CASSERTGETGELFF.

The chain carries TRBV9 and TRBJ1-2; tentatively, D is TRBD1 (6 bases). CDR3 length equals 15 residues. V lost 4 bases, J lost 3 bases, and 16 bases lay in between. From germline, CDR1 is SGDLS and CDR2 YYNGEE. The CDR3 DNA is TGTGCCAGCAGCTCCCGGGACAAAGTTTACTATGGCTACACCTTC. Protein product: CASSSRDKVYYGYTF.

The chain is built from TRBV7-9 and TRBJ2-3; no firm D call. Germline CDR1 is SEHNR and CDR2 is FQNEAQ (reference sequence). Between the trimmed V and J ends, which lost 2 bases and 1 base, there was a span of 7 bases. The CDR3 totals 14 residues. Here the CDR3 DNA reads TGTGCCAGCAGCTTAAGGCAGGGCACAGATACGCAGTATTTT. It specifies CASSLRQGTDTQYF.

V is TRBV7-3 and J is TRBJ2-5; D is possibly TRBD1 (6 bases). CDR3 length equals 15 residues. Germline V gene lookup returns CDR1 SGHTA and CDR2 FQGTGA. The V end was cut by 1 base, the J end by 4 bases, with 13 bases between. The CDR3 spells CASSLNRQAGETQYF. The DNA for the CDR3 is TGTGCCAGCAGCTTAAATCGACAGGCGGGAGAGACCCAGTACTTC.

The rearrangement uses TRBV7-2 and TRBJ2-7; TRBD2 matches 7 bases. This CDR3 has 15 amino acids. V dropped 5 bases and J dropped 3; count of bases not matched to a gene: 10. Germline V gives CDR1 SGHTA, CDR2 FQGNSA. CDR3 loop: CASSIRRGTNYEQYF. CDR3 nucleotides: TGTGCCAGCAGCATCCGGCGGGGGACTAACTACGAGCAGTACTTC.

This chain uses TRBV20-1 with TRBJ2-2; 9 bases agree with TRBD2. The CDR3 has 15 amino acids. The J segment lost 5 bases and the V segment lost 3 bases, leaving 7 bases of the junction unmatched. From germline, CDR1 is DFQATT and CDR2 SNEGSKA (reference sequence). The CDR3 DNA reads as TGCAGTGCTAGTTTCTCGCGGGAGGGGACCGGGGAGCTGTTTTTT. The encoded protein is CSASFSREGTGELFF.

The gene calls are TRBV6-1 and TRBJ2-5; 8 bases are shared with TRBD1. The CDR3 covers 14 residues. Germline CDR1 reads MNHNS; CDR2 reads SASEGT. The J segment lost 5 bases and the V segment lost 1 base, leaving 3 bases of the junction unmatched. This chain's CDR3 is CASSEGQGWETQYF. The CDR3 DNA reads TGTGCCAGCAGTGAAGGACAGGGGTGGGAGACCCAGTACTTC.

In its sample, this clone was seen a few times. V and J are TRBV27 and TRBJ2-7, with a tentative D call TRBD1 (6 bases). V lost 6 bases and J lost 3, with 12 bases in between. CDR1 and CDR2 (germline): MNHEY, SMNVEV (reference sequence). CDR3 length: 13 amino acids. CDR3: CASRGQGHYEQYF. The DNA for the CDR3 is TGTGCCAGCAGGGGTCAGGGACACTACGAGCAGTACTTC.

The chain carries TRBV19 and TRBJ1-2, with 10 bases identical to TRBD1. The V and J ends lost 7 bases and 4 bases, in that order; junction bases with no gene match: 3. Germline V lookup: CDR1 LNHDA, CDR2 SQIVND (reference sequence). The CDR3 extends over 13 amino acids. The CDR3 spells CASKRTGGYGYTF. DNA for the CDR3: TGTGCCAGTAAGAGGACAGGGGGCTATGGCTACACCTTC.

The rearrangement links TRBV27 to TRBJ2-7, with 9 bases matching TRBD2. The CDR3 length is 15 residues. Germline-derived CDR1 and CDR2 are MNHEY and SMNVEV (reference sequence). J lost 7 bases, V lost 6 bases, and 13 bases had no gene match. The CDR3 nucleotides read TGTGCCAGCAGCTTCGGTCTAGCGGGGTTCGGGGAGCAGTACTTC. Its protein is CASSFGLAGFGEQYF.

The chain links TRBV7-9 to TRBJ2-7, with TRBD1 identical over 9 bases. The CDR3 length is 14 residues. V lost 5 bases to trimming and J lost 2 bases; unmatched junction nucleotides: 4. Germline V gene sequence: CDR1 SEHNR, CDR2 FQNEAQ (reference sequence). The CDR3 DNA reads TGTGCCAGCAGCCCCGGGACAGGGCCCTACGAGCAGTACTTC. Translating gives CASSPGTGPYEQYF.

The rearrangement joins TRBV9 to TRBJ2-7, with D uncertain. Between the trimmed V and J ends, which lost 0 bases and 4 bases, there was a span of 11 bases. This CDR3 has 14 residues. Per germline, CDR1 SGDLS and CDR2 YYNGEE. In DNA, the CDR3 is TGTGCCAGCAGCGTAGAGCCTTCGTCATACGAGCAGTACTTC. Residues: CASSVEPSSYEQYF.

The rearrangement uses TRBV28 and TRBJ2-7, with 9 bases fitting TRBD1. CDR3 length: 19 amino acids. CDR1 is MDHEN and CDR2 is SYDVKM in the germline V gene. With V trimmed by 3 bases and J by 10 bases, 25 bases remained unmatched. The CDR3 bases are TGTGCCAGCAGTTTTTTTTCCCTCCGGGACAGGGTACCCTCAGCTAATCAGTACTTC. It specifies CASSFFSLRDRVPSANQYF.

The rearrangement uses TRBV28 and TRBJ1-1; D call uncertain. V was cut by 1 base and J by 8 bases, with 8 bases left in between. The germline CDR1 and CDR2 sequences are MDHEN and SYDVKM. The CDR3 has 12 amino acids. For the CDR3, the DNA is TGTGCCAGCAGTTTATACGGGAGGGAAGCTTTCTTT. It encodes CASSLYGREAFF.

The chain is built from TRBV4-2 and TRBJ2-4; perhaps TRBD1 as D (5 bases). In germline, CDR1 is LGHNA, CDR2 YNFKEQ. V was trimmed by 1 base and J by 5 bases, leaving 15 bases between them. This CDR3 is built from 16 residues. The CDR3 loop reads CASSQVGAFPQNIQYF. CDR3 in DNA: TGTGCCAGCAGCCAAGTTGGGGCGTTCCCTCAAAACATTCAGTACTTC.

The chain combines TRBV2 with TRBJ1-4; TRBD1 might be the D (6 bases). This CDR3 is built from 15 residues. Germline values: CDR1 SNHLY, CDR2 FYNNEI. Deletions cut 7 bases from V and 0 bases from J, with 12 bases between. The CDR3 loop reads CASKPTGTTNEKLFF. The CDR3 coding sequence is TGTGCCAGCAAACCCACAGGGACAACTAATGAAAAACTGTTTTTT.

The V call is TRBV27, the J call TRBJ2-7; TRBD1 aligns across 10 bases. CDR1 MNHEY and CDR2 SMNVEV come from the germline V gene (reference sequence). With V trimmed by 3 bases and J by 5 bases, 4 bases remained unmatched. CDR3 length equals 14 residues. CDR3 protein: CASSLTGTGDEQYF. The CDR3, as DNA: TGTGCCAGCAGTTTGACCGGGACAGGGGACGAGCAGTACTTC.

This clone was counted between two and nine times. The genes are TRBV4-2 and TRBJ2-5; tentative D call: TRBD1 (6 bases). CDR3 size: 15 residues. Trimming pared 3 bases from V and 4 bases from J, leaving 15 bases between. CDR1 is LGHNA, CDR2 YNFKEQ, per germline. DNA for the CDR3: TGTGCCAGCAGCCAGGCCTACGGGACATCAGAGACCCAGTACTTC. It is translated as CASSQAYGTSETQYF.

The CDR3 DNA reads TGTGCCAGCAGCTCCGGGGTCCACTATGGCTACACCTTC. Amino acids: CASSSGVHYGYTF. The chain combines TRBV6-2 or TRBV6-3 with TRBJ1-2; D unclear. Germline CDR1 and CDR2: MNHEY and SVGEGT. CDR3 size: 13 residues. V was shortened by 6 bases and J by 3 bases, with 11 bases between the two germline ends.